This T cell receptor (beta chain) was recorded in a study of OX40 agonist ivuxolimab in advanced cancers. Study background: People who had prior anti-PD-1, anti-PD-L1 or anti-CTLA-4 therapy could take part, and around 40% had some. Patients achieving partial responses numbered three: one hepatocellular carcinoma case and two cutaneous melanoma cases.

Blood samples were obtained at baseline, cycle 4 day 1, and cycle 7 day 1. The CDR3 length is 18 residues. Per germline, CDR1 SGHVS and CDR2 FQNEAQ. V was pared by 1 base and J by 7 bases, with 9 bases of the junction left unmatched. The table came from immunoSEQ multiplex PCR; TCRdb's copy has only in-frame clones and leaves some out. This sample has over 95,000 clones, with 90% to 95% found just once. This clonotype originated in an adult with an advanced solid tumor such as melanoma, head and neck, liver or kidney cancer. The source material was CD4+ or CD8+ T cells sorted from blood, sampled in a trial of the OX40 agonist ivuxolimab. The J gene is TRBJ2-1, the V gene TRBV7-8, with 14 bases identical to TRBD2. The CDR3 here is CASSLGTTSGRARNEQFF. DNA of the CDR3: TGTGCCAGCAGCTTAGGTACGACTAGCGGGAGGGCCCGGAATGAGCAGTTCTTC.